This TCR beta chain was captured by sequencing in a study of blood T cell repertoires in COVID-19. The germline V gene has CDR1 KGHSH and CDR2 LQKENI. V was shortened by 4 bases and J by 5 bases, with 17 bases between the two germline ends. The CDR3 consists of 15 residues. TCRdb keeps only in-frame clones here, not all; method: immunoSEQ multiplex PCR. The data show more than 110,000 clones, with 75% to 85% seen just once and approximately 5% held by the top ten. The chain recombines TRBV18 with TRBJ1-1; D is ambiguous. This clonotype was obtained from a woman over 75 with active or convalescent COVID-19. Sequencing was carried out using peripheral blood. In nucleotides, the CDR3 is TGTGCCAGCTCACTGGGTGCGCAGACGGGTACTGAAGCTTTCTTT. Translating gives CASSLGAQTGTEAFF.